This TCR beta chain was retrieved from a study of CXCR3-negative and CXCR3-positive naive CD8 T cells. Broader study findings: The study found CXCR3 expression partially decreased after cryopreservation and ran most assays on fresh PBMCs. Memory, not naive, CXCR3-negative and CXCR3-positive cells differed in TRBV-TRBJ usage.

The sorter processed each CD8+ T cell subset in triplicate at 250,000 to 300,000 cells apiece. On this clonotype: Its antigen is as yet unknown.

UMI-labeled 5' RACE TRB cDNA libraries were prepared from the cells. One entry per CDR3 protein, without DNA, is what TCRdb gives after re-calling the 5' RACE reads. This sample carries around 140,000 distinct CDR3 sequences, with 0.45% to 0.55% going to the ten biggest clones. Germline V gene sequence: CDR1 SEHNR, CDR2 FQNEAQ (reference sequence). The CDR3 length is 15 residues. This chain joins TRBV7-9 and TRBJ2-7; without DNA, the TCRdb call of TRBD2 cannot be checked. Sequencing was performed on naive CXCR3- CD8+ T cells from blood. Subset meaning: CD45RO-CCR7+CD27+CD95- naive CD8+ T cells lacking CXCR3 (TNR3-). This sequence originates from a human donor in good health. Some clones in this sample may be carry-over from other donors' samples. The CDR3 loop is CASSPSGLEAYEQYF.